Each of the 27 T cell receptor beta chains below was sequenced from the same sample in a study of blood T cell repertoires in COVID-19. TCRdb's copy holds only in-frame clones and misses some; the assay was immunoSEQ multiplex PCR. The table includes 330,000 or so clones, over 80% detected once. Specimen: PBMCs or T cells enriched from blood (not recorded which). Every receptor here comes from a man younger than 40 who had recovered from COVID-19.

V is TRBV2 and J is TRBJ1-2; D possibly corresponds to TRBD1 (5 bases). V was cut by 4 bases and J by 1 base, with 10 bases left in between. CDR1 and CDR2 from the germline V gene are SNHLY and FYNNEI. This CDR3 contains 14 residues. In nucleotides, the CDR3 is TGTGCCAGCAGTGTAGGCAGGGTTAACTATGGCTACACCTTC. Translation: CASSVGRVNYGYTF.

This rearrangement joins TRBV5-4 to TRBJ2-6; TRBD1 agrees at 10 bases. V shed 4 bases, J shed 3 bases, and the junction held 10 bases outside the gene matches. The CDR3 contains 18 residues. Germline values: CDR1 SGHNT, CDR2 YYREEE (reference sequence). The CDR3 sequence is CASSGKGQGTDGANVLTF. The CDR3 DNA is TGTGCCAGCAGCGGAAAGGGACAGGGGACGGATGGGGCCAACGTCCTGACTTTC.

The rearrangement links TRBV30 to TRBJ2-6, with D perhaps TRBD2 (6 bases). V was cut by 5 bases and J by 0 bases, with 20 bases left in between. CDR1 and CDR2 from the germline V gene are GTSNPN and SVGIG (reference sequence). The CDR3 spans 18 residues. The CDR3 sequence is CAWLGLGGPYSGANVLTF. The CDR3 region has the DNA TGTGCCTGGCTCGGTCTGGGGGGACCCTACTCTGGGGCCAACGTCCTGACTTTC.

This chain links TRBV6-2 or TRBV6-3 with TRBJ1-1; no firm D call. V was trimmed by 5 bases and J by 0 bases, leaving 7 bases between them. The CDR3 loop spans 13 amino acids. Germline-derived CDR1 and CDR2 are MNHEY and SVGEGT. The CDR3 spells CASSQAMNTEAFF. The CDR3 DNA reads as TGTGCCAGCAGTCAGGCTATGAACACTGAAGCTTTCTTT.

To note about this clone: The sample contains more than one DNA sequence encoding this CDR3. The V call is TRBV2, the J call TRBJ1-2; D might be TRBD1 (5 bases). The germline gives CDR1 SNHLY, CDR2 FYNNEI. Trimming cost V 2 bases and J 4 bases, with 8 bases left between them. The CDR3 length is 13 residues. CDR3 loop: CASSERQTYGYTF. CDR3 nucleotides: TGTGCCAGCAGTGAAAGACAGACCTATGGCTACACCTTC. Combining the CDR3 with reference TRBV2 and TRBJ1-2 gives the whole variable domain EPEVTQTPSHQVTQMGQEVILRCVPISNHLYFYWYRQILGQKVEFLVSFYNNEISEKSEIFDDQFSVERPDGSNFTLKIRSTKLEDSAMYFCASSERQTYGYTFGSGTRLTVV.

This clone is deemed large (0.1 to 1%). The rearrangement uses TRBV14 and TRBJ2-2; no clear D gene. CDR3 length equals 15 residues. V shed 3 bases and J shed 1 base, with 9 bases lying between them. Germline CDR1 and CDR2: SGHDN and FVKESK. CDR3 sequence reads: CASSQGPWNTGELFF. The CDR3 DNA sequence: TGTGCCAGCAGCCAGGGCCCCTGGAACACCGGGGAGCTGTTTTTT.

A note on this clone: Additional DNA sequences in this sample encode the identical CDR3. V usage is TRBV19 and J usage is TRBJ1-5; no clear D gene. CDR1 and CDR2 (germline): LNHDA, SQIVND (reference sequence). V lost 2 bases and J 2 bases, leaving 4 bases between the germline ends. The CDR3 sequence is 13 residues long. The CDR3 nucleotides are TGTGCCAGTAGTATATCAGGCAATCAGCCCCAGCATTTT. Translated, it gives CASSISGNQPQHF.

In nucleotides, the CDR3 is TGTGCCAGCAGTTTATACCGGGGGGACTATGGCTACACCTTC. It yields the protein CASSLYRGDYGYTF. V usage is TRBV28 and J usage is TRBJ1-2, with TRBD1 as a possible D gene (5 bases). The germline gives CDR1 MDHEN, CDR2 SYDVKM. V was pared by 1 base and J by 3 bases, with 9 bases between. The CDR3 covers 14 residues.

The chain carries TRBV18 and TRBJ1-3; 8 bases map to TRBD1. Germline CDR1 reads KGHSH; CDR2 reads LQKENI. This CDR3 spans 14 amino acids. Unmatched junction bases numbered 2, after V lost 3 bases and J lost 4 bases. As DNA, the CDR3 is TGTGCCAGCTCACCGGGGGACAGGGGAAACACCATATATTTT. Amino acid sequence: CASSPGDRGNTIYF.

This sequence joins TRBV5-1 and TRBJ2-3; D remains ambiguous. Germline lookup yields CDR1 SGHRS and CDR2 YFSETQ. The CDR3 is 14 amino acids. V lost 0 bases to trimming and J lost 2 bases, with 7 bases between them. CDR3 amino acids: CASSLETFTDTQYF. The CDR3 DNA reads as TGCGCCAGCAGCTTGGAAACTTTCACAGATACGCAGTATTTT.

The chain couples TRBV5-1 to TRBJ1-3; D call uncertain. V dropped 4 bases and J dropped 3 bases, with 17 bases sitting between them. The germline CDR1 and CDR2 sequences are SGHRS and YFSETQ. This CDR3 contains 16 residues. The CDR3, as DNA: TGCGCCAGCAGCCAGGTAGAGGGAAGAGGTGGAAACACCATATATTTT. Translated, it gives CASSQVEGRGGNTIYF.

The rearrangement joins TRBV19 to TRBJ2-5, with TRBD2 matching over 13 bases. Germline loops: CDR1 LNHDA, CDR2 SQIVND (reference sequence). This CDR3 comprises 15 residues. The V and J ends lost 4 bases and 5 bases, in that order; junction bases with no gene match: 4. CDR3 DNA sequence: TGTGCCAGTAGTAGGACTAGCGGGGGTACGGAGACCCAGTACTTC. Translation: CASSRTSGGTETQYF.

This chain connects TRBV27 to TRBJ2-7; D is perhaps TRBD1 (7 bases). The V gene's germline CDR1 is MNHEY and CDR2 SMNVEV (reference sequence). The V end lost 6 bases, the J end lost 3 bases, and 18 bases lay between the germline ends. The CDR3 spans 15 residues. The CDR3 here is CASSHQGGKYYEQYF. The CDR3 nucleotides are TGTGCCAGCAGCCACCAGGGGGGAAAATACTACGAGCAGTACTTC.

This clone was seen just once. This chain links TRBV5-1 with TRBJ1-5, with D possibly matching TRBD1 (5 bases). This CDR3 is 15 amino acids long. V was cut by 0 bases and J by 4 bases, with 11 bases left in between. Germline values: CDR1 SGHRS, CDR2 YFSETQ. CDR3 sequence: CASSLAWGENQPQHF. CDR3 coding DNA: TGCGCCAGCAGCTTGGCCTGGGGGGAAAATCAGCCCCAGCATTTT.

The chain uses TRBV2 and TRBJ1-2; 10 nucleotides line up with TRBD1. V lost 5 bases and J lost 3; bases outside the gene matches: 12. This CDR3 comprises 17 residues. The germline gives CDR1 SNHLY, CDR2 FYNNEI. CDR3 coding DNA: TGTGCCAGCAGTCCCGGGACAGGGGATTTTTGGTACTATGGCTACACCTTC. Its translation: CASSPGTGDFWYYGYTF.

The chain recombines TRBV5-1 with TRBJ1-3; D remains unclear. The germline V and J ends were trimmed by 4 bases and 0 bases, with 11 bases remaining between them. The CDR3 totals 15 residues. Germline V gene lookup returns CDR1 SGHRS and CDR2 YFSETQ. The CDR3 spells CASSPLDASGNTIYF. Here the CDR3 DNA reads TGCGCCAGCAGCCCCCTAGACGCCTCTGGAAACACCATATATTTT.

J is TRBJ2-7 and V is TRBV6-5, with TRBD2 as a possible D gene (5 bases). This CDR3 spans 14 amino acids. The V gene lost 2 bases and the J gene lost 5 bases, with 13 bases spanning the gap. The germline gives CDR1 MNHEY, CDR2 SVGAGI. CDR3 residues: CASSYTPGIHEQYF. The CDR3 nucleotides read TGTGCCAGCAGTTACACTCCGGGAATCCACGAGCAGTACTTC.

V usage is TRBV9 and J usage is TRBJ2-3; 8 nucleotides align to TRBD2. The CDR3 contains 17 residues. V dropped 0 bases and J dropped 2; count of bases not matched to a gene: 8. The germline gives CDR1 SGDLS, CDR2 YYNGEE. The CDR3 sequence: CASSVEASGSYTDTQYF. In DNA form, the CDR3 reads TGTGCCAGCAGCGTAGAGGCTAGCGGGTCCTACACAGATACGCAGTATTTT.

This clone came up once. Other DNA sequences of this sample code for an identical CDR3. Here the CDR3 reads CASSPRGYEQYF. CDR3 bases: TGTGCCAGCTCACCGAGAGGATACGAGCAGTACTTC. This sequence joins TRBV18 and TRBJ2-7; D is unresolved. V was trimmed by 3 bases and J by 4 bases, leaving 7 bases between them. Germline V lookup: CDR1 KGHSH, CDR2 LQKENI. The CDR3 covers 12 residues.

As for this clone: Since the CDR3 does not end with the conserved phenylalanine or tryptophan, this likely comes from a read error. The DNA is left out, because the CDR3 cannot be placed on it with certainty; the CDR3 is given as TCRdb lists it. The CDR3 protein is CASSRGTPTSQL. The gene calls are TRBV16 and TRBJ2-7; TRBD2 was called by the table and not checked on the DNA. The CDR3 spans 12 amino acids, including both terminal residues. CDR1 and CDR2 (germline): KGHSY, FQNENV.

The V gene is TRBV11-3, the J gene TRBJ2-5; 10 positions match TRBD2. Germline V gene lookup returns CDR1 SGHNT and CDR2 YENEEA. V lost 6 bases to trimming and J lost 1 base; unmatched junction nucleotides: 11. CDR3 length equals 17 residues. The CDR3 coding sequence is TGTGCCAGCAGTCGCGGCCAAGAGCGGGGGGGCCAAGAGACCCAGTACTTC. Translating it yields CASSRGQERGGQETQYF.

The V and J genes are TRBV19 and TRBJ1-2; no definite D call. This CDR3 contains 13 residues. Germline values: CDR1 LNHDA, CDR2 SQIVND (reference sequence). V was pared by 4 bases and J by 1 base, with 7 bases between. The CDR3 loop reads CASSTQVNYGYTF. CDR3 bases: TGTGCCAGTAGTACACAAGTTAACTATGGCTACACCTTC.

The chain uses TRBV28 and TRBJ2-7; D might be TRBD2 (5 bases). Germline CDR1 reads MDHEN; CDR2 reads SYDVKM. V was shortened by 2 bases and J by 1 base, with 6 bases between the two germline ends. CDR3 length: 13 residues. Here the CDR3 reads CASSLGESYEQYF. CDR3 DNA sequence: TGTGCCAGCAGTTTAGGGGAGTCCTACGAGCAGTACTTC.

The rearrangement uses TRBV6-2 or TRBV6-3 and TRBJ2-5, with a possible D match to TRBD2 (6 bases). Germline CDR1 MNHEY, CDR2 SVGEGT. The ends were cut back, 4 bases at V and 8 bases at J, with 14 bases in the middle. CDR3 length: 13 residues. The CDR3 protein is CASSFPDGGTQYF. For the CDR3, the DNA is TGTGCCAGCAGTTTCCCCGACGGGGGAACCCAGTACTTC.

The chain links TRBV3-1 (or the pseudogene TRBV3-2) to TRBJ1-6, with 10 nucleotides matching TRBD1. The CDR3 runs 17 residues. V lost 1 base to trimming and J lost 10 bases; unmatched junction nucleotides: 10. Germline lookup yields CDR1 LGHDT and CDR2 YNNKEL (reference sequence). CDR3 in DNA: TGTGCCAGCAGCCAAGGACAGGGGGCACGGTATGGGTCACCCCTCCACTTT. It encodes CASSQGQGARYGSPLHF.

The chain couples TRBV28 to TRBJ1-2; tentative D call: TRBD1 (5 bases). Germline-derived CDR1 and CDR2 are MDHEN and SYDVKM. Trimming took 3 bases from V and 5 from J, leaving 10 bases between them. This CDR3 has 13 residues. This CDR3 is CASSFRTLYGYTF. CDR3 in DNA: TGTGCCAGCAGTTTTCGGACACTGTATGGCTACACCTTC.

V usage is TRBV4-1 and J usage is TRBJ1-2, with 8 bases that match TRBD1. Trimming took 0 bases from V and 3 from J; bases not matched to a gene: 3. The CDR3 sequence is 15 residues long. Per germline, CDR1 MGHRA and CDR2 YSYEKL. The CDR3 is CASSQDAGGYYGYTF. The CDR3 DNA is TGCGCCAGCAGCCAAGACGCAGGGGGCTACTATGGCTACACCTTC.